A selection of T cell receptor beta chains follows, all from one sample in a study of blood T cell repertoires in COVID-19. The protocol was immunoSEQ multiplex PCR, while the TCRdb copy is restricted to in-frame clones and leaves out a portion. The sample has about 130,000 clones, over 70% seen once. Material: peripheral blood. The receptors here all came from a woman in her 50s with acute or convalescent COVID-19. Each CDR3 is given with its conserved first and last residue. A D gene is named only where the DNA matches it firmly. Clone size is given for some rows only: seen once, a few or many times, or a class if the clone is expanded.

d_gene: .
len: 17
v_gene: TRBV3-1/TRBV3-2
abundance: few
j_gene: TRBJ2-1
CDR3aa: CASSQPQWANSYNEQFF
CDR3nt: TGTGCCAGCAGCCAACCCCAATGGGCGAACTCCTACAATGAGCAGTTCTTC

d_gene: .
len: 13
v_gene: TRBV5-1
abundance: .
j_gene: TRBJ1-1
CDR3aa: CASSQGTATEAFF
CDR3nt: TGCGCCAGCAGTCAGGGTACGGCCACTGAAGCTTTCTTT

d_gene: TRBD1
len: 15
v_gene: TRBV5-1
abundance: .
j_gene: TRBJ1-1
CDR3aa: CASSLVGQGNTEAFF
CDR3nt: TGCGCCAGCAGCTTGGTCGGACAGGGTAACACTGAAGCTTTCTTT

d_gene: TRBD1
len: 15
v_gene: TRBV4-1
abundance: .
j_gene: TRBJ1-6
CDR3aa: CASSRSGTENSPLHF
CDR3nt: TGCGCCAGCAGCCGATCCGGGACAGAAAATTCACCCCTCCACTTT

d_gene: .
len: 14
v_gene: TRBV7-9
abundance: few
j_gene: TRBJ1-2
CDR3aa: CASSTVQGTFGYTF
CDR3nt: TGTGCCAGCAGCACCGTACAGGGAACATTCGGCTACACCTTC

d_gene: .
len: 14
v_gene: TRBV5-4
abundance: few
j_gene: TRBJ1-2
CDR3aa: CASVNRDTNYGYTF
CDR3nt: TGTGCCAGCGTCAACCGAGACACTAACTATGGCTACACCTTC

d_gene: .
len: 13
v_gene: TRBV7-2
abundance: .
j_gene: TRBJ2-7
CDR3aa: CASRRYTGDEQYF
CDR3nt: TGTGCCAGCAGACGTTATACGGGGGACGAGCAGTACTTC

d_gene: .
len: 16
v_gene: TRBV19
abundance: few
j_gene: TRBJ1-2
CDR3aa: CASTLFSRQTNYGYTF
CDR3nt: TGTGCCAGTACCCTATTTTCCAGGCAAACGAACTATGGCTACACCTTC

d_gene: .
len: 15
v_gene: TRBV5-1
abundance: .
j_gene: TRBJ1-2
CDR3aa: CASSLDPGKVFGYTF
CDR3nt: TGCGCCAGCAGCTTGGATCCCGGGAAGGTTTTTGGCTACACCTTC

d_gene: TRBD1
len: 14
v_gene: TRBV18
abundance: .
j_gene: TRBJ1-1
CDR3aa: CASSPQGEYTEAFF
CDR3nt: TGTGCCAGCTCACCGCAGGGGGAATACACTGAAGCTTTCTTT

d_gene: .
len: 11
v_gene: TRBV30
abundance: .
j_gene: TRBJ1-5
CDR3aa: CAWSVGGAQHF
CDR3nt: TGTGCCTGGAGTGTTGGAGGTGCCCAGCATTTT

d_gene: .
len: 16
v_gene: TRBV4-2
abundance: .
j_gene: TRBJ1-1
CDR3aa: CASSQENRGPNTEAFF
CDR3nt: TGTGCCAGCAGCCAAGAGAATAGGGGTCCCAACACTGAAGCTTTCTTT

d_gene: .
len: 13
v_gene: TRBV12-3/TRBV12-4
abundance: .
j_gene: TRBJ1-3
CDR3aa: CASSLYRGNTIYF
CDR3nt: TGTGCCAGCAGTTTATACCGGGGAAACACCATATATTTT

d_gene: TRBD1
len: 15
v_gene: TRBV18
abundance: .
j_gene: TRBJ1-4
CDR3aa: CASSPGQGAVEKLFF
CDR3nt: TGTGCCAGCTCACCGGGCCAGGGGGCGGTTGAAAAACTGTTTTTT

d_gene: TRBD1
len: 15
v_gene: TRBV19
abundance: .
j_gene: TRBJ1-1
CDR3aa: CASSTLQGGNTEAFF
CDR3nt: TGTGCCAGTAGTACCCTACAGGGGGGGAACACTGAAGCTTTCTTT

d_gene: TRBD2
len: 20
v_gene: TRBV12-5
abundance: .
j_gene: TRBJ2-1
CDR3aa: CASVQNLGLAGPPLYNEQFF
CDR3nt: TGTGCTAGTGTCCAAAATCTCGGACTAGCGGGGCCCCCCTTGTACAATGAGCAGTTCTTC

d_gene: .
len: 14
v_gene: TRBV6-1
abundance: .
j_gene: TRBJ2-1
CDR3aa: CASSEASGGNEQFF
CDR3nt: TGTGCCAGCAGTGAAGCGAGTGGCGGCAATGAGCAGTTCTTC

d_gene: .
len: 13
v_gene: TRBV2
abundance: .
j_gene: TRBJ1-1
CDR3aa: CASTRDMNTEAFF
CDR3nt: TGTGCCAGCACCAGGGACATGAACACTGAAGCTTTCTTT

d_gene: .
len: 12
v_gene: TRBV6-5
abundance: .
j_gene: TRBJ1-5
CDR3aa: CASSSRNQPQHF
CDR3nt: TGTGCCAGCAGTTCGAGGAATCAGCCCCAGCATTTT

d_gene: .
len: 16
v_gene: TRBV7-3
abundance: .
j_gene: TRBJ1-3
CDR3aa: CASSLDGASSGNTIYF
CDR3nt: TGTGCCAGCAGCTTAGATGGGGCAAGCTCTGGAAACACCATATATTTT

d_gene: TRBD2
len: 14
v_gene: TRBV6-5
abundance: .
j_gene: TRBJ2-2
CDR3aa: CASRRELNTGELFF
CDR3nt: TGTGCCAGCAGGCGGGAGTTAAACACCGGGGAGCTGTTTTTT

d_gene: TRBD2
len: 16
v_gene: TRBV7-9
abundance: .
j_gene: TRBJ2-3
CDR3aa: CASSFSRGGSTDTQYF
CDR3nt: TGTGCCAGCAGCTTTTCTCGGGGGGGAAGCACAGATACGCAGTATTTT

d_gene: TRBD1
len: 15
v_gene: TRBV10-3
abundance: .
j_gene: TRBJ1-1
CDR3aa: CATQVWDSRDTEAFF
CDR3nt: TGTGCTACTCAGGTATGGGACAGTCGGGACACTGAAGCTTTCTTT

d_gene: .
len: 13
v_gene: TRBV2
abundance: .
j_gene: TRBJ1-1
CDR3aa: CASLLDRNTEAFF
CDR3nt: TGTGCCTCCCTCCTCGACAGGAACACTGAAGCTTTCTTT

d_gene: TRBD1
len: 16
v_gene: TRBV18
abundance: .
j_gene: TRBJ1-3
CDR3aa: CASSPGTADSGNTIYF
CDR3nt: TGTGCCAGCTCACCGGGGACAGCAGACTCTGGAAACACCATATATTTT

d_gene: TRBD2
len: 18
v_gene: TRBV28
abundance: .
j_gene: TRBJ2-3
CDR3aa: CASSFVMTSGSPADTQYF
CDR3nt: TGTGCCAGCAGTTTTGTTATGACTAGCGGGAGTCCCGCAGATACGCAGTATTTT

d_gene: TRBD2
len: 16
v_gene: TRBV5-1
abundance: few
j_gene: TRBJ2-1
CDR3aa: CASKPDGGGRYNEQFF
CDR3nt: TGCGCCAGCAAGCCTGATGGAGGCGGGAGGTACAATGAGCAGTTCTTC

d_gene: .
len: 13
v_gene: TRBV30
abundance: .
j_gene: TRBJ2-7
CDR3aa: CAWSVLGMSEQYF
CDR3nt: TGTGCCTGGAGTGTACTCGGGATGAGCGAGCAGTACTTC

d_gene: .
len: 17
v_gene: TRBV7-3
abundance: .
j_gene: TRBJ2-2
CDR3aa: CASSLDPGGLNTGELFF
CDR3nt: TGTGCCAGCAGCTTAGATCCCGGGGGGCTTAACACCGGGGAGCTGTTTTTT

d_gene: TRBD2
len: 21
v_gene: TRBV15
abundance: .
j_gene: TRBJ2-7
CDR3aa: CATSRSSPPGLAGERAWEQYF
CDR3nt: TGTGCCACCAGCAGATCCTCCCCCCCGGGACTAGCGGGGGAACGGGCGTGGGAGCAGTACTTC

d_gene: .
len: 14
v_gene: TRBV19
abundance: .
j_gene: TRBJ1-4
CDR3aa: CASSIQTTNEKLFF
CDR3nt: TGTGCCAGTAGTATACAGACAACTAATGAAAAACTGTTTTTT

d_gene: .
len: 14
v_gene: TRBV11-2
abundance: .
j_gene: TRBJ1-5
CDR3aa: CASSLYQGSQPQHF
CDR3nt: TGTGCCAGCAGCTTATACCAGGGGAGTCAGCCCCAGCATTTT

d_gene: .
len: 15
v_gene: TRBV19
abundance: .
j_gene: TRBJ2-6
CDR3aa: CASRTRHTGANVLTF
CDR3nt: TGTGCCAGTAGGACTAGGCATACTGGGGCCAACGTCCTGACTTTC

d_gene: TRBD1
len: 14
v_gene: TRBV5-1
abundance: .
j_gene: TRBJ1-2
CDR3aa: CASSLGQGEDGYTF
CDR3nt: TGCGCCAGCAGCTTGGGGCAGGGGGAAGATGGCTACACCTTC

d_gene: .
len: 15
v_gene: TRBV10-3
abundance: .
j_gene: TRBJ1-5
CDR3aa: CAISESGQGGQPQHF
CDR3nt: TGTGCCATCAGTGAGTCTGGGCAGGGCGGCCAGCCCCAGCATTTT

d_gene: TRBD1
len: 15
v_gene: TRBV19
abundance: few
j_gene: TRBJ1-5
CDR3aa: CASSIQTGEGQPQHF
CDR3nt: TGTGCCAGTAGTATCCAGACAGGGGAAGGCCAGCCCCAGCATTTT

d_gene: .
len: 14
v_gene: TRBV5-1
abundance: .
j_gene: TRBJ1-1
CDR3aa: CASSFTSRDTEAFF
CDR3nt: TGCGCCAGCAGCTTCACCTCCAGGGACACTGAAGCTTTCTTT

d_gene: .
len: 18
v_gene: TRBV4-1
abundance: .
j_gene: TRBJ2-7
CDR3aa: CASSQVALAVAPKQEQYF
CDR3nt: TGCGCCAGCAGCCAAGTAGCCTTGGCGGTTGCCCCCAAACAAGAGCAGTACTTC

d_gene: TRBD2
len: 14
v_gene: TRBV19
abundance: .
j_gene: TRBJ2-3
CDR3aa: CASSISGRTDTQYF
CDR3nt: TGTGCCAGTAGTATCAGCGGGAGGACAGATACGCAGTATTTT

d_gene: .
len: 15
v_gene: TRBV7-2
abundance: .
j_gene: TRBJ1-1
CDR3aa: CASSSGSPVNTEAFF
CDR3nt: TGTGCCAGCAGCTCAGGTTCTCCGGTGAACACTGAAGCTTTCTTT

d_gene: .
len: 15
v_gene: TRBV19
abundance: .
j_gene: TRBJ2-5
CDR3aa: CASSIMGLAGETQYF
CDR3nt: TGTGCCAGTAGTATAATGGGGCTGGCCGGCGAGACCCAGTACTTC

d_gene: TRBD1
len: 15
v_gene: TRBV5-1
abundance: .
j_gene: TRBJ2-7
CDR3aa: CASSKGQGPPYEQYF
CDR3nt: TGCGCCAGCAGCAAAGGACAGGGGCCTCCCTACGAGCAGTACTTC

d_gene: TRBD1
len: 14
v_gene: TRBV28
abundance: once
j_gene: TRBJ1-6
CDR3aa: CASSPDRGNSPLHF
CDR3nt: TGTGCCAGCAGTCCCGACAGGGGGAATTCACCCCTCCACTTT

d_gene: TRBD2
len: 16
v_gene: TRBV9
abundance: .
j_gene: TRBJ2-2
CDR3aa: CASSTAGLAGFGELFF
CDR3nt: TGTGCCAGCAGCACAGCTGGACTAGCAGGATTCGGGGAGCTGTTTTTT

d_gene: .
len: 16
v_gene: TRBV9
abundance: .
j_gene: TRBJ1-3
CDR3aa: CASSVAMGAQGNTIYF
CDR3nt: TGTGCCAGCAGCGTAGCCATGGGGGCGCAGGGAAACACCATATATTTT

d_gene: TRBD1
len: 13
v_gene: TRBV15
abundance: .
j_gene: TRBJ1-2
CDR3aa: CATAGQTNYGYTF
CDR3nt: TGTGCCACCGCGGGACAGACTAACTATGGCTACACCTTC

d_gene: .
len: 14
v_gene: TRBV2
abundance: .
j_gene: TRBJ2-2
CDR3aa: CASSQQGGVGELFF
CDR3nt: TGTGCCAGCAGCCAACAGGGGGGGGTCGGGGAGCTGTTTTTT

d_gene: .
len: 14
v_gene: TRBV11-1
abundance: .
j_gene: TRBJ2-7
CDR3aa: CASSLTPGNHEQYF
CDR3nt: TGTGCCAGCAGCCTAACCCCAGGGAATCACGAGCAGTACTTC

d_gene: .
len: 15
v_gene: TRBV10-3
abundance: .
j_gene: TRBJ2-5
CDR3aa: CAISETPHPQETQYF
CDR3nt: TGTGCCATCAGTGAGACTCCTCACCCTCAAGAGACCCAGTACTTC

d_gene: .
len: 13
v_gene: TRBV30
abundance: few
j_gene: TRBJ1-5
CDR3aa: CAWSSGGNQPQHF
CDR3nt: TGTGCCTGGAGTAGCGGCGGCAATCAGCCCCAGCATTTT

d_gene: TRBD1
len: 15
v_gene: TRBV5-1
abundance: .
j_gene: TRBJ1-2
CDR3aa: CASSLAGGAGYGYTF
CDR3nt: TGCGCCAGCAGCTTGGCAGGGGGCGCGGGCTATGGCTACACCTTC

d_gene: .
len: 14
v_gene: TRBV4-1
abundance: .
j_gene: TRBJ2-1
CDR3aa: CASSQQGLYNEQFF
CDR3nt: TGCGCCAGCAGCCAACAGGGGCTTTACAATGAGCAGTTCTTC

d_gene: TRBD2
len: 15
v_gene: TRBV5-1
abundance: few
j_gene: TRBJ2-7
CDR3aa: CASSPWGLAGDEQYF
CDR3nt: TGCGCCAGCAGCCCATGGGGACTAGCGGGGGACGAGCAGTACTTC

d_gene: .
len: 13
v_gene: TRBV2
abundance: .
j_gene: TRBJ2-1
CDR3aa: CASRLAADNEQFF
CDR3nt: TGTGCCAGCAGGCTAGCCGCGGACAATGAGCAGTTCTTC

d_gene: .
len: 15
v_gene: TRBV18
abundance: .
j_gene: TRBJ1-5
CDR3aa: CASSQLDSPDQPQHF
CDR3nt: TGTGCCAGCTCACAATTGGACAGCCCTGATCAGCCCCAGCATTTT

d_gene: TRBD1
len: 15
v_gene: TRBV30
abundance: once
j_gene: TRBJ1-1
CDR3aa: CAWSVQADRGTEAFF
CDR3nt: TGTGCCTGGAGTGTACAAGCGGACAGGGGAACTGAAGCTTTCTTT

d_gene: .
len: 13
v_gene: TRBV5-4
abundance: once
j_gene: TRBJ2-1
CDR3aa: CASSPGQNNEQFF
CDR3nt: TGTGCCAGCAGCCCAGGACAGAACAATGAGCAGTTCTTC

d_gene: TRBD1
len: 14
v_gene: TRBV7-6
abundance: once
j_gene: TRBJ2-7
CDR3aa: CASSLAGQQYEQYF
CDR3nt: TGTGCCAGCAGCTTAGCGGGACAGCAATACGAGCAGTACTTC

d_gene: TRBD1
len: 14
v_gene: TRBV10-3
abundance: .
j_gene: TRBJ2-7
CDR3aa: CAISEGTGSYEQYF
CDR3nt: TGTGCCATCAGTGAAGGGACAGGGTCCTACGAGCAGTACTTC

d_gene: .
len: 15
v_gene: TRBV6-6
abundance: .
j_gene: TRBJ1-2
CDR3aa: CASSPSTGYGYGYTF
CDR3nt: TGTGCCAGCAGCCCAAGTACAGGGTATGGGTATGGCTACACCTTC